This T cell receptor beta chain is drawn from a study of T cells after yellow fever vaccination. This clonotype was counted a few times. The V gene's germline CDR1 is MNHNY and CDR2 SVGAGI (reference sequence). Trimming removed 2 bases from V and 3 bases from J, with 12 bases in between. CDR3 length equals 15 residues. TCRdb re-called the 5' RACE reads with MiXCR, one entry per CDR3 protein. The data contain 80,000 to 100,000 distinct CDR3 sequences, under 6.5% of them singletons. The receptor was derived from a man between 18 and 35 years old who received the YFV17D yellow fever vaccine. This chain joins TRBV6-6 and TRBJ2-3, with D tentatively TRBD2 (6 bases). The specimen was CD8+ T cells sorted from PBMCs, collected 10 days after the yellow fever booster vaccination. CDR3 sequence reads: CASSYGGLITDTQYF. CDR3 bases: TGTGCCAGCAGTTACGGGGGGTTGATAACAGATACGCAGTATTTT.